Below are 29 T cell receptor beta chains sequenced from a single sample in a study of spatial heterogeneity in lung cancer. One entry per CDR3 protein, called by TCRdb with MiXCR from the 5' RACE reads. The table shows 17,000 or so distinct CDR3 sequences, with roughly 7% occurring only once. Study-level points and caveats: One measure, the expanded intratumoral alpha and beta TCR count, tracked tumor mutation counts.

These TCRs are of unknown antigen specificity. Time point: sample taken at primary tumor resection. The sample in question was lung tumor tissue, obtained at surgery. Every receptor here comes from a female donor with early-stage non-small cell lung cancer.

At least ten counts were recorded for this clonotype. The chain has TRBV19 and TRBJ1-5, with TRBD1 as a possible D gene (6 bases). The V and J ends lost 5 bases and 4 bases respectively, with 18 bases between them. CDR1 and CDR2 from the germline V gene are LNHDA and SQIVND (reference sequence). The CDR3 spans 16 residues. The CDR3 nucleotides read TGTGCCAGTAGTCCTCTAGGACAGATGGGGAATCAGCCCCAGCATTTT. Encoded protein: CASSPLGQMGNQPQHF.

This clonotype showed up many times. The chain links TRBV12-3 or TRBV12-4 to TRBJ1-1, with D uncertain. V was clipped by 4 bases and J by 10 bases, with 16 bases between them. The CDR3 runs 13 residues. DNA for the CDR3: TGTGCCAGCAGTTGGCGGCGGCAGAACGGAGCTTTCTTT. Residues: CASSWRRQNGAFF.

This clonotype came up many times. The CDR3 region has the DNA TGTGCCAGCAGTCCCCTGAGGGGAGTCGCCTACGAGCAGTACTTC. It translates to CASSPLRGVAYEQYF. This chain connects TRBV12-3 or TRBV12-4 to TRBJ2-7, with D possibly being TRBD1 or TRBD2 (5 bases each). V was pared by 5 bases and J by 2 bases, with 16 bases between. This CDR3 contains 15 residues.

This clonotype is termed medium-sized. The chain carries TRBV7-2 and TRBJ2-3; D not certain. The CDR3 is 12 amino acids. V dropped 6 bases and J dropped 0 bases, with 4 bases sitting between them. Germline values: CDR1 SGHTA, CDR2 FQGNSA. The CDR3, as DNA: TGTGCCAGCAGTCCTAGCACAGATACGCAGTATTTT. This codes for CASSPSTDTQYF.

CDR3 residues: CASSNPYPGQGVNTEAFF. CDR3 DNA: TGTGCCAGCAGTAATCCGTACCCGGGACAGGGGGTCAACACTGAAGCTTTCTTT. This chain links TRBV12-3 or TRBV12-4 with TRBJ1-1; 11 bases map to TRBD1. The ends lost 5 bases at V and 2 bases at J; junction bases unmatched: 13. This CDR3 region has 18 residues.

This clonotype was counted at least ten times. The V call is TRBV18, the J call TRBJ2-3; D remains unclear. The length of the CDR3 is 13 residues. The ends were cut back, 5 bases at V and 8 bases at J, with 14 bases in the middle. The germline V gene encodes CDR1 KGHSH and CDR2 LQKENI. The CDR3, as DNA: TGTGCCAGCTCAGTCGCGCAAACCGTTACGCAGTATTTT. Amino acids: CASSVAQTVTQYF.

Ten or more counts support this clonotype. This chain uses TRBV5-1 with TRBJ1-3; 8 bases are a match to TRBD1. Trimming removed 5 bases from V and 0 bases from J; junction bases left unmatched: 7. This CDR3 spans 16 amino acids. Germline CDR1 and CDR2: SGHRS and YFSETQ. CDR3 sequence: CASSRDRPASGNTIYF. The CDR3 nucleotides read TGCGCCAGCAGTCGGGACAGGCCTGCCTCTGGAAACACCATATATTTT. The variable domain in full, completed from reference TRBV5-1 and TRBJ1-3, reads KAGVTQTPRYLIKTRGQQVTLSCSPISGHRSVSWYQQTPGQGLQFLFEYFSETQRNKGNFPGRFSGRQFSNSRSEMNVSTLELGDSALYLCASSRDRPASGNTIYFGEGSWLTVV.

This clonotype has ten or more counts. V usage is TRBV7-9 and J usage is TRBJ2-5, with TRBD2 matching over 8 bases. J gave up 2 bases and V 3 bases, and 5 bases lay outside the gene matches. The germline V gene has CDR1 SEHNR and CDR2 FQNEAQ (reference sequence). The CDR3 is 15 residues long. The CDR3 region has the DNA TGTGCCAGCAGCTTCGGCGGGGGGCAACAAGAGACCCAGTACTTC. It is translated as CASSFGGGQQETQYF.

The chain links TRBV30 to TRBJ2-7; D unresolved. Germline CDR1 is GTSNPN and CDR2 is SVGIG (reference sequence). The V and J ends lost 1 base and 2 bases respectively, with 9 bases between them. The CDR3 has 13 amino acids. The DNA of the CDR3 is TGTGCCTGGAGTGGTTACACGCCCTACGAGCAGTACTTC. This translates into CAWSGYTPYEQYF.

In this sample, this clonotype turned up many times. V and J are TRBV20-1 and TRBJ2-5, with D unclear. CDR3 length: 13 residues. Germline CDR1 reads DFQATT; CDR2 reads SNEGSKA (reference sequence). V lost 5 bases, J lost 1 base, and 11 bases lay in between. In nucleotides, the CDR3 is TGCAGTGCTCAAAGTAACCTCCAAGAGACCCAGTACTTC. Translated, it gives CSAQSNLQETQYF.

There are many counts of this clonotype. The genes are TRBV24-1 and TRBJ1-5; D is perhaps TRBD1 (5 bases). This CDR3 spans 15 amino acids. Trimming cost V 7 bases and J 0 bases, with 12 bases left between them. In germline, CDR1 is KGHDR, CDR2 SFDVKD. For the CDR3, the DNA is TGTGCCACCAGGGGTGGGACGGGTAGCAATCAGCCCCAGCATTTT. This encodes CATRGGTGSNQPQHF.

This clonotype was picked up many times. CDR3 DNA: TGTGCCACCAGCGGACTGAGGGCAGCCTCCATAGCCAAAAACATTCAGTACTTC. Its protein is CATSGLRAASIAKNIQYF. The rearrangement joins TRBV15 to TRBJ2-4; the D gene is possibly TRBD2 (5 bases). V gave up 5 bases and J gave up 0 bases, with 20 bases separating them. The CDR3 is 18 amino acids. Germline V lookup: CDR1 LNHNV, CDR2 YYDKDF (reference sequence).

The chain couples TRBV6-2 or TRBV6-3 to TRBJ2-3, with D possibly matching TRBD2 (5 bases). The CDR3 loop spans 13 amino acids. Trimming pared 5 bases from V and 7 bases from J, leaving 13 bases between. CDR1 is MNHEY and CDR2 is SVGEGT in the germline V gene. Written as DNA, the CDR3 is TGTGCCAGCAGTACTGCACTAGTAAATACGCAGTATTTT. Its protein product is CASSTALVNTQYF.

The CDR3 coding sequence is TGTGCCAGCAGTTTATCGGGGACAGGGCAGGGCAATGAGCAGTTCTTC. It codes for CASSLSGTGQGNEQFF. The chain uses TRBV27 and TRBJ2-1; 9 bases align to TRBD1. The length of the CDR3 is 16 residues. Germline V gene data show CDR1 as MNHEY and CDR2 as SMNVEV (reference sequence). Losses at the gene ends were 0 bases for V and 6 bases for J; bases not matched to a gene: 6.

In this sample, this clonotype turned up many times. This CDR3 is CASSLPGQGLDTIYF. CDR3 DNA sequence: TGTGCCAGCAGTTTACCGGGACAGGGGCTAGACACCATATATTTT. The chain links TRBV12-3 or TRBV12-4 to TRBJ1-3; 10 nucleotides align to TRBD1. V shed 2 bases and J 8 bases; nucleotides not matched to a gene: 6. This CDR3 spans 15 amino acids.

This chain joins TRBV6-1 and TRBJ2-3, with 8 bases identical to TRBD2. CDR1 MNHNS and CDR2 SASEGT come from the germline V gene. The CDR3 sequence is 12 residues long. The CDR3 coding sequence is TGTGGGGTGGGACTAGACACAGATACGCAGTATTTT. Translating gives CGVGLDTDTQYF.

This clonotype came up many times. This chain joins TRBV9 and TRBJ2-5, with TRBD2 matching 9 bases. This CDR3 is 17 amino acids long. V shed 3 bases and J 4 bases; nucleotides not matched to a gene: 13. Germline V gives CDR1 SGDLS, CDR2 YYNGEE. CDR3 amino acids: CASSASLAGAPIETQYF. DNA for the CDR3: TGTGCCAGCAGCGCAAGCTTAGCGGGAGCACCCATAGAGACCCAGTACTTC.

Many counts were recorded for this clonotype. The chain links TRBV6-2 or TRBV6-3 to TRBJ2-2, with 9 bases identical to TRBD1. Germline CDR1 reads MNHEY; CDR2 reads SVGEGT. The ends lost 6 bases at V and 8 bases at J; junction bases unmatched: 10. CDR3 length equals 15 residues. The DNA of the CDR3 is TGTGCCAGCAGGGGCACAGGGGGCGAGATTGGGGAGCTGTTTTTT. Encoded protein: CASRGTGGEIGELFF.

As DNA, the CDR3 is TGTGCCTGGGACAGGGGGGCCTCCTACGAGCAGTACTTC. Translating gives CAWDRGASYEQYF. The chain uses TRBV30 and TRBJ2-7, with 9 bases matching TRBD1. Germline V CDR1 and CDR2: GTSNPN, SVGIG (reference sequence). V lost 5 bases, J lost 0 bases, and 2 bases stayed unmatched. CDR3 length: 13 residues.

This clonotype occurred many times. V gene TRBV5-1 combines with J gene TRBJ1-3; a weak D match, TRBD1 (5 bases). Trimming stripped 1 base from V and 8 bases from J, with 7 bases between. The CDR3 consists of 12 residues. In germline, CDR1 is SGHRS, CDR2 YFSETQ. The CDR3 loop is CASSLRGDTIYF. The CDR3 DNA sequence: TGCGCCAGCAGCTTGAGGGGAGACACCATATATTTT.

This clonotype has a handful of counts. CDR3 in amino acids: CASSLNRGYEQYF. The CDR3, as DNA: TGTGCCAGCAGTTTAAACAGGGGGTACGAGCAGTACTTC. The chain uses TRBV27 and TRBJ2-7; 8 positions agree with TRBD1. Looked up from germline, CDR1 is MNHEY and CDR2 is SMNVEV (reference sequence). V lost 2 bases to trimming and J lost 4 bases; unmatched junction nucleotides: 1. This CDR3 is 13 amino acids long.

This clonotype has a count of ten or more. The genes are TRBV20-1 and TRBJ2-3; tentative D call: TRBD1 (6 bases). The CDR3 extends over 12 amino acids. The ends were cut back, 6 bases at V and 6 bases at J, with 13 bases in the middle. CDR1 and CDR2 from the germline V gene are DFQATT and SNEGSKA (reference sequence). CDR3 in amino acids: CSARGWGDTQYF. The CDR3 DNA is TGCAGTGCCAGGGGATGGGGGGATACGCAGTATTTT.

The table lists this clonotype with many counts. CDR3 DNA: TGTGCCAGCAGGAGGGGCGACCTCTATGGCTACACCTTC. Amino acids: CASRRGDLYGYTF. The gene calls are TRBV9 and TRBJ1-2; tentative D call: TRBD1 (5 bases). CDR1 and CDR2 from the germline V gene are SGDLS and YYNGEE. Trimming shortened V by 5 bases and J by 4 bases, and 12 bases separated the two germline ends. The CDR3 consists of 13 residues.

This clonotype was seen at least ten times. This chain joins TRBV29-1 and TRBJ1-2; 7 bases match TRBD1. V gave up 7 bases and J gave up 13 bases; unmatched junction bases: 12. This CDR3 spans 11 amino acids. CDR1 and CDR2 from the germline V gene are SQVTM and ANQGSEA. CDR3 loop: CSAKGTESPTF. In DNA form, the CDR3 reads TGCAGCGCAAAAGGGACAGAGTCACCCACCTTC.

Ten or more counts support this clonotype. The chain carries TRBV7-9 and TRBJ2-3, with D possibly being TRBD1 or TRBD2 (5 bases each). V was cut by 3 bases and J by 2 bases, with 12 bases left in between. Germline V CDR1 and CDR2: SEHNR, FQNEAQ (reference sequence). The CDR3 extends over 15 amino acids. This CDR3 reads CASSFGADATDTQYF. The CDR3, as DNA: TGTGCCAGCAGCTTCGGGGCGGACGCCACAGATACGCAGTATTTT.

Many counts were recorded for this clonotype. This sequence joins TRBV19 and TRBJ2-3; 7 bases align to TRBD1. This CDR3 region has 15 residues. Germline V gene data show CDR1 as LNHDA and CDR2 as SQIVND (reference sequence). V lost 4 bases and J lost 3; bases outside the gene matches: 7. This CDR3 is CASSTQDRTTDTQYF. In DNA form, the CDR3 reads TGTGCCAGTAGTACCCAGGACAGGACTACAGATACGCAGTATTTT.

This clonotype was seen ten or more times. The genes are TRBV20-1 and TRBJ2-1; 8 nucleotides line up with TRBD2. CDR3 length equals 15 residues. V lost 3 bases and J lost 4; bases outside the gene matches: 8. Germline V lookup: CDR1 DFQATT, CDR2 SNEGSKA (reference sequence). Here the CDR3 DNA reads TGCAGTGCTAGGATTCCGGGGGGGGCGTACAATGAGCAGTTCTTC. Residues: CSARIPGGAYNEQFF.

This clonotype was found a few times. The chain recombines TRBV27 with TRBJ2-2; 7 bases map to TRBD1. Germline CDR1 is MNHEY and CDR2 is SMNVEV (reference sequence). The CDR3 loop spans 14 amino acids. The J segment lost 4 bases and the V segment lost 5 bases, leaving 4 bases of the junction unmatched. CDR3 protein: CASSVGQSTGELFF. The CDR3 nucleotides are TGTGCCAGCAGTGTGGGACAGTCCACCGGGGAGCTGTTTTTT.

The CDR3 DNA reads as TGTGCCAGCAACTTGGGGGCTAGCGGGGGTCCGGAGACCCAGTACTTC. This gives the protein CASNLGASGGPETQYF. The chain couples TRBV12-3 or TRBV12-4 to TRBJ2-5; TRBD2 aligns across 10 bases. The CDR3 loop spans 16 amino acids. J lost 5 bases, V lost 7 bases, and 13 bases had no gene match.